The 26 T cell receptor beta chains below were found in one sample sequenced in a study of T cells in Graves' hyperthyroidism and ophthalmopathy. The TCR beta CDR3 regions underwent amplification using RNA transcripts as the source. The primer set for the first-round RT-PCR of the TCR CDR3 was HTBI. MiXCR, applied by TCRdb to the multiplex PCR reads, yields one record per CDR3 protein. Among about 480,000 distinct CDR3 sequences listed, about 22% were seen once. The material sequenced was blood. Receptor source: a woman aged 70-85 years with Graves' ophthalmopathy.

This clonotype occurred a few times. V usage is TRBV7-9 and J usage is TRBJ2-1; 8 bases fit TRBD2. The V gene end was trimmed by 5 bases and the J gene end by 3 bases; junction bases not matched to a gene: 6. The germline gives CDR1 SEHNR, CDR2 FQNEAQ (reference sequence). The CDR3 runs to 15 residues. The CDR3 here is CASSGGAGVYNEQFF. The CDR3 bases are TGTGCCAGCAGCGGGGGAGCGGGAGTCTACAATGAGCAGTTCTTC.

The chain uses TRBV19 and TRBJ2-5; 9 bases agree with TRBD2. Trimming cost V 4 bases and J 5 bases; bases outside gene matches: 5. This CDR3 is built from 14 residues. In germline, CDR1 is LNHDA, CDR2 SQIVND (reference sequence). The CDR3 nucleotides are TGTGCCAGTAGTACCTTAGCGGGAGATGAGACCCAGTACTTC. Translation gives CASSTLAGDETQYF.

In its sample, this clonotype was seen a few times. The CDR3: CASSYSGGSGNTIYF. The CDR3 nucleotides read TGTGCCAGCAGTTATTCCGGGGGGTCTGGAAACACCATATATTTT. This rearrangement joins TRBV28 to TRBJ1-3; D may be TRBD1 (5 bases). Looked up from germline, CDR1 is MDHEN and CDR2 is SYDVKM. The CDR3 consists of 15 residues. V lost 4 bases, J lost 1 base, and 11 bases lay in between.

This clonotype occurred a few times. V and J are TRBV6-2 or TRBV6-3 and TRBJ1-6; D ambiguous. The CDR3 loop spans 14 amino acids. With 5 bases removed from V and 11 bases from J, the gap between germline ends came to 16 bases. Germline lookup yields CDR1 MNHEY and CDR2 SVGEGT. The CDR3 region has the DNA TGTGCCAGCAGTACCGACACAACTTGGACACCCCTCCACTTT. The encoded protein is CASSTDTTWTPLHF.

This clonotype was counted between two and nine times. A read error is possible here, since a much larger clone lies one base away. The chain carries TRBV3-1 and TRBJ2-1; D gene unclear. The germline V gene encodes CDR1 LGHDT and CDR2 YNNKEL (reference sequence). V was cut by 5 bases and J by 4 bases, with 12 bases left in between. The CDR3 contains 14 residues. The CDR3 coding sequence is TGTGCCAGCAGCGAACTAAGGGCTTACAATGAGCAGTTCTTC. This sequence encodes CASSELRAYNEQFF.

V and J are TRBV15 and TRBJ2-1, with unresolved D. From germline, CDR1 is LNHNV and CDR2 YYDKDF (reference sequence). This CDR3 is built from 13 residues. With 0 bases removed from V and 7 bases from J, the gap between germline ends came to 7 bases. Here the CDR3 DNA reads TGTGCCACCAGCAGAGAGGTCCGGAATGAGCAGTTCTTC. Translated: CATSREVRNEQFF. Full variable domain (remainder filled in from reference TRBV15 and TRBJ2-1): DAMVIQNPRYQVTQFGKPVTLSCSQTLNHNVMYWYQQKSSQAPKLLFHYYDKDFNNEADTPDNFQSRRPNTSFCFLDIRSPGLGDTAMYLCATSREVRNEQFFGPGTRLTVL.

This clonotype was seen only a few times. The rearrangement links TRBV4-1 to TRBJ1-2, with D unclear. CDR1 MGHRA and CDR2 YSYEKL come from the germline V gene. The ends were cut back, 5 bases at V and 2 bases at J, with 15 bases in the middle. There are 15 residues in the CDR3. The CDR3 DNA is TGCGCCAGCAGCGTAGCCCTGACGGAGAACTATGGCTACACCTTC. Translation gives CASSVALTENYGYTF.

The chain links TRBV10-2 to TRBJ2-3, with D maybe TRBD2 (5 bases). The CDR3 runs to 12 residues. V lost 6 bases and J lost 7, with 11 bases in between. CDR1 is WSHSY, CDR2 SAAADI, per germline. CDR3 loop: CASREGLYTQYF. The CDR3 nucleotides are TGCGCCAGCAGGGAAGGACTTTATACGCAGTATTTT.

This clonotype came up a few times. The genes are TRBV9 and TRBJ2-3; TRBD2 agrees at 10 bases. Germline V CDR1 and CDR2: SGDLS, YYNGEE. The CDR3 runs 16 residues. Germline trimming cut 2 bases from V and 0 bases from J; bases unmatched to any gene: 3. The CDR3 sequence is CASSVTSGVSTDTQYF. The CDR3 DNA reads as TGTGCCAGCAGCGTTACTAGCGGGGTTAGCACAGATACGCAGTATTTT.

This clonotype was observed a few times. The chain is built from TRBV10-3 and TRBJ2-7; either TRBD1 or TRBD2 may fit D (6 bases each). This CDR3 has 13 residues. Germline values: CDR1 ENHRY, CDR2 SYGVKD. V lost 2 bases and J 4 bases, leaving 9 bases between the germline ends. DNA of the CDR3: TGTGCCATCAGTGAGGTAGGGGGGTACGAGCAGTACTTC. Its translation is CAISEVGGYEQYF.

The chain carries TRBV14 and TRBJ2-3; 9 bases fit TRBD2. The CDR3 is made up of 19 amino acids. Per the germline V gene, CDR1 is SGHDN and CDR2 is FVKESK. The junction had 12 bases not matched to a gene; V was cut back by 0 bases and J by 2 bases. CDR3 protein: CASSQDLPGAGGITDTQYF. The CDR3 bases are TGTGCCAGCAGCCAAGACCTCCCCGGCGCGGGAGGGATCACAGATACGCAGTATTTT.

The chain combines TRBV30 with TRBJ2-1, with TRBD2 matching 12 bases. Germline values: CDR1 GTSNPN, CDR2 SVGIG (reference sequence). V lost 3 bases to trimming and J lost 5 bases; unmatched junction nucleotides: 5. CDR3 size: 15 residues. Here the CDR3 DNA reads TGTGCCTGGAGCCCGGGACTAGCGGGCCACAATGAGCAGTTCTTC. Residues: CAWSPGLAGHNEQFF.

As concerns this clonotype: A single base separates this from a much larger clone, so it may be a read error. The gene calls are TRBV28 and TRBJ2-5; D not resolved. The CDR3 extends over 15 amino acids. CDR1 MDHEN and CDR2 SYDVKM come from the germline V gene. The CDR3 sequence is CTSSFITGYQETQYF. CDR3 nucleotides: TGTACCAGCAGTTTCATAACGGGTTACCAAGAGACCCAGTACTTC.

The chain employs TRBV19 and TRBJ1-1; 12 bases are shared with TRBD1. Germline V gene data show CDR1 as LNHDA and CDR2 as SQIVND (reference sequence). V gave up 4 bases and J gave up 4 bases; unmatched junction bases: 16. CDR3 length: 19 amino acids. As DNA, the CDR3 is TGTGCCAGTAGTACCTTGAGAACCGGGACAGGGGGCGCCGGCACTGAAGCTTTCTTT. It specifies CASSTLRTGTGGAGTEAFF.

This clonotype was observed a handful of times. The V gene is TRBV5-1, the J gene TRBJ2-1, with D possibly matching TRBD1 (5 bases). Looked up from germline, CDR1 is SGHRS and CDR2 is YFSETQ. The CDR3 extends over 14 amino acids. V gave up 0 bases and J gave up 7 bases, with 11 bases separating them. CDR3 sequence (DNA): TGCGCCAGCAGCTTGGCGGCAGGGTGGAATGAGCAGTTCTTC. Translating it yields CASSLAAGWNEQFF.

This clonotype turned up a few times. The V call is TRBV5-6, the J call TRBJ1-5; the D is unclear. V lost 0 bases, J lost 5 bases, and 9 bases lay in between. Germline V lookup: CDR1 SGHDT, CDR2 YYEEEE. The CDR3 length is 14 residues. CDR3 sequence: CASSLGQSDQPQHF. CDR3 nucleotides: TGTGCCAGCAGCTTGGGTCAGTCTGATCAGCCCCAGCATTTT.

The gene calls are TRBV2 and TRBJ1-4; D call uncertain. CDR3 length equals 15 residues. V was pared by 0 bases and J by 8 bases, with 13 bases between. In germline, CDR1 is SNHLY, CDR2 FYNNEI. The CDR3 DNA sequence: TGTGCCAGCAGTGAAGCAGGCTTCTTGAAAGAAAAACTGTTTTTT. Translation gives CASSEAGFLKEKLFF.

This clonotype turned up a few times. J is TRBJ2-1 and V is TRBV12-3 or TRBV12-4, with TRBD2 identical over 12 bases. This CDR3 spans 17 amino acids. V trimming: 1 base; J trimming: 7 bases; junction bases outside the gene matches: 8. The chain's CDR3 is CASSLGLAGVVVNEQFF. Written as DNA, the CDR3 is TGTGCCAGCAGTTTAGGACTAGCGGGAGTAGTGGTAAATGAGCAGTTCTTC.

In this sample, this clonotype turned up a few times. V usage is TRBV16 and J usage is TRBJ2-7; no firm D call. The CDR3 is 15 amino acids. V dropped 6 bases and J dropped 2 bases, with 17 bases sitting between them. Germline values: CDR1 KGHSY, CDR2 FQNENV. The CDR3 region has the DNA TGTGCCAGCAGTCAAAAGGACGGTAGTACCTACGAGCAGTACTTC. Amino acid sequence: CASSQKDGSTYEQYF.

The chain carries TRBV7-2 and TRBJ1-1; the D gene is possibly TRBD1 (5 bases). V gave up 4 bases and J gave up 11 bases, with 14 bases separating them. The CDR3 sequence is 12 residues long. The germline V gene has CDR1 SGHTA and CDR2 FQGNSA. The CDR3 sequence is CASSYDSIRAFF. The CDR3 DNA reads as TGTGCCAGCAGCTACGACAGCATACGGGCTTTCTTT.

This clonotype was detected a few times. The chain employs TRBV5-1 and TRBJ2-3, with 13 nucleotides matching TRBD2. V dropped 4 bases and J dropped 7; count of bases not matched to a gene: 6. This CDR3 region has 15 residues. Germline V gene lookup returns CDR1 SGHRS and CDR2 YFSETQ. The CDR3 bases are TGCGCCAGCAGCCCAGGACTAGCGGGAGAAAATACGCAGTATTTT. The encoded protein is CASSPGLAGENTQYF.

In DNA form, the CDR3 reads TGTGCCAGCAGTTCCCGACAGGGTGGGGCTAATGAAAAACTGTTTTTT. Residues: CASSSRQGGANEKLFF. The rearrangement joins TRBV7-9 to TRBJ1-4, with 7 nucleotides matching TRBD1. V was pared by 6 bases and J by 3 bases, with 10 bases of the junction left unmatched. The CDR3 covers 16 residues. Germline CDR1 and CDR2: SEHNR and FQNEAQ (reference sequence). Complete variable domain (other parts from reference TRBV7-9 and TRBJ1-4): DTGVSQNPRHKITKRGQNVTFRCDPISEHNRLYWYRQTLGQGPEFLTYFQNEAQLEKSRLLSDRFSAERPKGSFSTLEIQRTEQGDSAMYLCASSSRQGGANEKLFFGSGTQLSVL.

This clonotype was observed a handful of times. The rearrangement links TRBV29-1 to TRBJ1-1; D is perhaps TRBD1 (5 bases). From germline, CDR1 is SQVTM and CDR2 ANQGSEA. V lost 3 bases and J lost 1, with 9 bases in between. This CDR3 contains 13 residues. The CDR3 DNA is TGCAGCGTTGAGGGGGTAGGGAACACTGAAGCTTTCTTT. Translation: CSVEGVGNTEAFF.

This clonotype has only a few counts. Compared with germline, one end of the junction differs, possibly owing to a read error. The chain's CDR3 is CASRIEGGTDAQYF. CDR3 sequence (DNA): TGTGCCAGCAGGATCGAAGGGGGCACAGATGCGCAGTATTTT. The chain is built from TRBV6-1 and TRBJ2-3; 7 positions match TRBD1. Germline V gene sequence: CDR1 MNHNS, CDR2 SASEGT. The CDR3 contains 14 residues.

This clonotype was seen ten or more times. This chain joins TRBV28 and TRBJ2-7; unclear D gene. Germline CDR1 and CDR2: MDHEN and SYDVKM. There are 14 residues in the CDR3. Trimming pared 3 bases from V and 3 bases from J, leaving 12 bases between. Written as DNA, the CDR3 is TGTGCCAGCAGTTTGTTGGCTGAATACTACGAGCAGTACTTC. It yields the protein CASSLLAEYYEQYF.

The chain is built from TRBV6-1 and TRBJ1-2, with a tentative D call TRBD1 (5 bases). The V end lost 7 bases, the J end lost 0 bases, and 12 bases lay between the germline ends. The germline V gene encodes CDR1 MNHNS and CDR2 SASEGT. The CDR3 is 14 amino acids. CDR3 loop: CASTDGGTNYGYTF. The CDR3, as DNA: TGTGCCAGCACCGACGGGGGAACTAACTATGGCTACACCTTC.